A selection of T cell receptor beta chains follows, all from one sample in a study of T cell changes during pregnancy in multiple sclerosis. Clones were sequenced by immunoSEQ multiplex PCR, and TCRdb holds only the in-frame ones, with some missing. The repertoire holds roughly 53,000 clones, about 91% seen once, with about 0.41% in the top ten. Sequencing used CD4+ T cells from peripheral blood mononuclear cells, obtained in the second trimester of pregnancy. All receptors derive from a female donor in good health, enrolled as a control in a pregnancy study. Both conserved end residues are part of each CDR3. D genes are given only for firm matches.

V	D	J	DNA	CDR3
TRBV6-1	.	TRBJ1-1	TGTGCCAGCAGACTACCGGGGGGCACTGAAGCTTTCTTT	CASRLPGGTEAFF
TRBV2	TRBD2	TRBJ2-7	TGTGCCAGCAGGAAACTAGCGGGGGATCCCTACGAGCAGTACTTC	CASRKLAGDPYEQYF
TRBV4-3	.	TRBJ2-2	TGCGCCAGCAGCCAAGATTTGGCGGGGAGTACCGGGGAGCTGTTTTTT	CASSQDLAGSTGELFF
TRBV6-1	TRBD1	TRBJ2-2	TGTGCCAGCAGATTGGACAGGGGAACCGGGGAGCTGTTTTTT	CASRLDRGTGELFF
TRBV7-3	.	TRBJ2-1	TGTGCCAGCAGCCCGGAGGGGCAGAAACAGTTCTTC	CASSPEGQKQFF
TRBV6-5	.	TRBJ1-6	TGTGCCAGCAGCCTCGAGGGATATAATTCACCCCTCCACTTT	CASSLEGYNSPLHF
TRBV7-9	TRBD1	TRBJ1-3	TGTGCCAGCAGCTGGCAGGGGGCGAATGGAAACACCATATATTTT	CASSWQGANGNTIYF
TRBV11-3	TRBD2	TRBJ2-7	TGTGCCAGCAGCTCCTATATCTGTAGCGGGTTCTCCTACGAGCAGTACTTC	CASSSYICSGFSYEQYF
TRBV4-3	TRBD1	TRBJ1-4	TGCGCCAGCAGCCCCGAACCGGGACAGGGGTTGGGGTCTCCTAATGAAAAACTGTTTTTT	CASSPEPGQGLGSPNEKLFF
TRBV5-1	TRBD2	TRBJ2-3	TGCGCCAGCAGCTTGAGCGGGGGTGCAGATACGCAGTATTTT	CASSLSGGADTQYF
TRBV30	TRBD2	TRBJ2-7	TGTGCCTGGACTAGCGGGGGTATGTACTACGAGCAGTACTTC	CAWTSGGMYYEQYF
TRBV6-1	TRBD1	TRBJ2-3	TGTGCCAGCAGTGTAAGGACAGGGGAGACAGATACGCAGTATTTT	CASSVRTGETDTQYF
TRBV6-6	TRBD1	TRBJ1-5	TGTGCCAGCAGTCAGGACAGGATGCCCGGGCAGCCCCAGCATTTT	CASSQDRMPGQPQHF